This entry concerns a single T cell receptor beta chain. There is no known antigen for this receptor. The input lacks base qualities; no much larger clone sits a single base away. Library construction relied on 5' RACE. Instrument used: Illumina HiSeq 2000. A universal primer binding site was introduced by template switching, and a unique molecular identifier was present in the final cDNA, enabling accurate counting of TCR cDNA molecules. First-strand cDNA for TCR alpha and beta chains was synthesized from specific primers in the conserved constant-segment region. To control for contamination, every cDNA library carried two barcodes: a SMART-Mk sample barcode plus Illumina barcodes. TruSeq adapter sequences along with Illumina sample barcodes were introduced in two successive PCR steps. Sequencing of the TCR alpha and beta cDNA libraries was done on the Illumina HiSeq platform using custom primers. The study's own analysis went as follows. MiGEC processed the raw reads to extract unique molecular identifiers, while MiXCR was used to determine the CDR3 positions. Recombination models were inferred per individual with the repgenHMM and IGoR tools using an EM algorithm. Shared clonotype analysis was performed with the tcR package in R, normalizing sharing by the product of cloneset sizes. To study raw recombination without the effects of thymic and clonal selection, out-of-frame nonproductive sequences were analyzed. The public reads were reprocessed in TCRdb via fastp at Q25 and MiXCR, keeping in-frame beta chains. Under each unique CDR3 protein, matching rows form one entry showing the most common genes and DNA. TCRdb assigned the V and J calls; the authors' analysis was not used. The sample has around 1.7 million distinct CDR3 sequences on record, about 30% of them singletons. The ten largest clones take up about 0.27% of the sample.

These data are taken from a study of identical twins (dated by TCRdb to 2016 to 2017). At the level of the whole study: To test whether fetal clonotypes persist, this study deep-sequenced TCR alpha and beta repertoires from monozygotic twins, from unrelated adults of various ages, and from cord blood. To rule out contamination, replicate twin experiments were performed at different times with different library preparation protocols.

Counted from cysteine to phenylalanine, this CDR3 has 14 amino acids. Only the CDR3 DNA stays, 42 bases, in frame from base 1. CDR1 and CDR2 were assigned from the germline V gene (reference sequence) as PRHDT and FYEKMQ. V and J lose 5 bases and 7 bases, and a span of 15 bases separates them. The research as a whole found: Compared with coincidental sharing between unrelated individuals, out-of-frame TCR alpha sequences shared between twins showed an excess of sequences with low generation probability. In beta out-of-frame sequences, excess twin sharing was weaker, because having fewer shared sequences lowered the signal-to-noise ratio. In monozygotic twins, out-of-frame TCR alpha sharing was systematically underestimated by recombination models, although the models agreed with sharing between unrelated individuals. Because the same donors could not be followed over many years, conclusions were based on cross-sectional statistical analysis. Abundant cord blood beta clonotypes had fewer insertions, young adult naive repertoires showed a similar but weaker trend, and memory repertoires showed no such trend. Invariant T cells such as MAIT and iNKT could partly confound zero-insertion analyses, though diverse VJ usage argued against this for most clonotypes.

All donors were healthy Caucasians. The material sequenced was cord blood. The receptor chain draws on TRBV13 and TRBJ2-1; perhaps TRBD1 is the D gene, with 5 bases matching. This TCR was recovered from a newborn girl in good health. The CDR3 in this case is CASSATVGRNEQFF. The DNA reads TGTGCCAGCAGCGCCACCGTGGGGCGGAATGAGCAGTTCTTC. Supplemented by the reference TRBV13 and TRBJ2-1 proteins around the CDR3, the complete variable domain is AAGVIQSPRHLIKEKRETATLKCYPIPRHDTVYWYQQGPGQDPQFLISFYEKMQSDKGSIPDRFSAQQFSDYHSELNMSSLELGDSALYFCASSATVGRNEQFFGPGTRLTVL.